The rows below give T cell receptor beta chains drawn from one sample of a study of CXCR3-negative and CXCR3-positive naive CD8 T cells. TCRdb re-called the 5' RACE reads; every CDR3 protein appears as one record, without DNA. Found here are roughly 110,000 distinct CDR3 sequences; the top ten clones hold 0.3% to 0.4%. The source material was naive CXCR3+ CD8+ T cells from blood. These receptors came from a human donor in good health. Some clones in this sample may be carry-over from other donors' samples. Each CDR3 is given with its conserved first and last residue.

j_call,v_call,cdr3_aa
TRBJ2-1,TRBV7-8,CASGEGPYNEQFF
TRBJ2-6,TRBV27,CASFIWTSGANVLTF
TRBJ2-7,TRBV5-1,CASSPADGSYEQYF
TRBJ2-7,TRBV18,CASSSGDAYEQYF
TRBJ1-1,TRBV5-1,CASSLDGDAGTEAFF
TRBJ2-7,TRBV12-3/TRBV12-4,CASSPRQYNEQYF
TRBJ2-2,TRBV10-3,CAIRPGIASNTGELFF
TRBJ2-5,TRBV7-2,CASCLHRQETQYF
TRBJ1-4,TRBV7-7,CASSLATGSGEKLFF
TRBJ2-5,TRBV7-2,CASRGAGEETQYF
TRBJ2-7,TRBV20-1,CSARGLAGRSSYEQYF
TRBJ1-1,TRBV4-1,CASSQLQGAYTEAFF
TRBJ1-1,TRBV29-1,CSVETVNTEAFF
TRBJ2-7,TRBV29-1,CSVESGSQGPYEQYF
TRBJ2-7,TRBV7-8,CASSPAVDRVSLWDEQYF